This TCR beta chain was profiled in a study of T cells after yellow fever vaccination. Overall study: Preparing low-cell-number fractions relied on SMART-Seq v4 Ultra Low Input.

Germline V gives CDR1 SGHTA, CDR2 FQGNSA. V lost 6 bases and J lost 5, with 14 bases in between. The CDR3 sequence is 14 residues long. Template switching by 5'RACE produced TCR cDNA, adding a universal primer site and UMIs. From the 5' RACE reads, TCRdb called clonotypes with MiXCR, one entry per CDR3 protein. Counted here are approximately 330,000 distinct CDR3 sequences, roughly 4.3% occurring once; the ten biggest clones make up approximately 25%. Study-wide results and limits: Peaking faster, on day 5 versus 15, the secondary response was nonetheless weaker. A large majority of primary-vaccination clones showed up again after the booster (roughly 95% CD4, 88% CD8).

In regard to this clonotype: Its antigen is unidentified.

The source was PBMCs, collected 5 days after the yellow fever booster vaccination. The V and J genes are TRBV7-2 and TRBJ2-1; D might be TRBD1 (6 bases). The receptor was derived from a young man who received the YFV17D yellow fever vaccine. CDR3 sequence: CASSPSRGHNEQFF. The CDR3, as DNA: TGTGCCAGCAGTCCGTCCAGGGGCCACAATGAGCAGTTCTTC.